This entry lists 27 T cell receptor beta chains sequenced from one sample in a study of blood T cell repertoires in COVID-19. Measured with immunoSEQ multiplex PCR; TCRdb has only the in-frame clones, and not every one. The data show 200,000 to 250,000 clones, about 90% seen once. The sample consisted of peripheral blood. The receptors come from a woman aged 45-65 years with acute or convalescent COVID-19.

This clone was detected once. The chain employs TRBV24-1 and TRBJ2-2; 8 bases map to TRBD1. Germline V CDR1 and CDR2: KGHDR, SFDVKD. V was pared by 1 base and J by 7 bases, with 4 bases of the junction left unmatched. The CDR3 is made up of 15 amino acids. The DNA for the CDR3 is TGTGCCACCAGTGATTTCAGGGGGCATGTCGGGGAGCTGTTTTTT. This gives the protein CATSDFRGHVGELFF.

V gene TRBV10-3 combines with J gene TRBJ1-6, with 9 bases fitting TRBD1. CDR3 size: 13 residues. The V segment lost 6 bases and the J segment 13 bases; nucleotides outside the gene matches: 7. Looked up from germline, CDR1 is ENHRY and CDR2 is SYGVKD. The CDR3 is CAIRQGARDPLHF. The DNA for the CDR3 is TGTGCCATCAGACAGGGGGCGCGGGATCCCCTCCACTTT.

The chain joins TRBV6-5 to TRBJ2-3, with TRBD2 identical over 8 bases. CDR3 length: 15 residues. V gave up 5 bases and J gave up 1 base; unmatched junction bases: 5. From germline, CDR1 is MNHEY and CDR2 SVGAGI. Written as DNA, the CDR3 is TGTGCCAGCAGTACCTCAGCGGGAGGCACAGATACGCAGTATTTT. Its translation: CASSTSAGGTDTQYF.

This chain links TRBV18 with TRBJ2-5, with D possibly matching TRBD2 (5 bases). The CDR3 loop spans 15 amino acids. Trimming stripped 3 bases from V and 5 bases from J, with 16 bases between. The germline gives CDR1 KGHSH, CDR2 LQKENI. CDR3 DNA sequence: TGTGCCAGCTCACCTAACAGTGGATTAGCGGAGACCCAGTACTTC. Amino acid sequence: CASSPNSGLAETQYF.

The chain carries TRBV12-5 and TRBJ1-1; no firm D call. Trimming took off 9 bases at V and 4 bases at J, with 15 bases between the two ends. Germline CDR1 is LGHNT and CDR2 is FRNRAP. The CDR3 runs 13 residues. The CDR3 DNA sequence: TGTGCTAGAAGAGCGGGTCACGGCACTGAAGCTTTCTTT. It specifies CARRAGHGTEAFF.

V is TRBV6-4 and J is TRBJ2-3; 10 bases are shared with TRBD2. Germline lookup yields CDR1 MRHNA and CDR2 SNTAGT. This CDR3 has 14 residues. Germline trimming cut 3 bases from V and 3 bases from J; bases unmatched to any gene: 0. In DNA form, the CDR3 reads TGTGCCAGCAGTGAACTAGCGGGGACAGATACGCAGTATTTT. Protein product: CASSELAGTDTQYF.

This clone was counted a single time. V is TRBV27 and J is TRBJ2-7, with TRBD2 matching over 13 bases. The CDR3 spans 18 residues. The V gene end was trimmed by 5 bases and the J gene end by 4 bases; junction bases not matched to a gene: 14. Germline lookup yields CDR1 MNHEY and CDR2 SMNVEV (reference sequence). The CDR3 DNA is TGTGCCAGCAGTCCGTGGGCCCTACTAGCGGGGGGGCGTTACGAGCAGTACTTC. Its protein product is CASSPWALLAGGRYEQYF.

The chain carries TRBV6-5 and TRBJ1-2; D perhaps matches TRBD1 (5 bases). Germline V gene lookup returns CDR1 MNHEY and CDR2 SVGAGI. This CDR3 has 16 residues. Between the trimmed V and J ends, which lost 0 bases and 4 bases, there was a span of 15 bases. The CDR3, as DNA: TGTGCCAGCAGTTACTCCATTCGGGGGGGGTTCTATGGCTACACCTTC. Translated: CASSYSIRGGFYGYTF.

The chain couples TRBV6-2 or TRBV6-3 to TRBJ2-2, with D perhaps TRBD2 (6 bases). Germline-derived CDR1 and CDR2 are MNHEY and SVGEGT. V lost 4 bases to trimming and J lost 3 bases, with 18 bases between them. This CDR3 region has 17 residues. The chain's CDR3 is CASSFLFGTFYTGELFF. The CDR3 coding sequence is TGTGCCAGCAGTTTCCTCTTCGGGACTTTCTACACCGGGGAGCTGTTTTTT.

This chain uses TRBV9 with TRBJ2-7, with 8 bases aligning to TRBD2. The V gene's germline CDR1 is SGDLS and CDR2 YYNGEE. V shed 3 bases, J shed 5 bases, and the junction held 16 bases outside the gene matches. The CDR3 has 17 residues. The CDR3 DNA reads TGTGCCAGCAGCGCTCCCCCCTATAGCGGGGTGGCCCACGAGCAGTACTTC. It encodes CASSAPPYSGVAHEQYF.

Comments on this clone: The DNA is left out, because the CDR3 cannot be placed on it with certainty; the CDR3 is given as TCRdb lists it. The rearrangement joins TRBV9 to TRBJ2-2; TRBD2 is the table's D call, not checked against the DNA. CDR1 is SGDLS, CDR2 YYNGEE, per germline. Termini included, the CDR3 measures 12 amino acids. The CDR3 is CASSVGAGAQFF.

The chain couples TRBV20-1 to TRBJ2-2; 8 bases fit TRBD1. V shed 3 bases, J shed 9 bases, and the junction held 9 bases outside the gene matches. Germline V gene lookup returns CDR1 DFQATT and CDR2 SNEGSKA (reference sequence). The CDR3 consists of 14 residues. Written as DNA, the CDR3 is TGCAGTGCTAGTCCGACAGGGGCCGCCCGGGAGCTGTTTTTT. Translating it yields CSASPTGAARELFF.

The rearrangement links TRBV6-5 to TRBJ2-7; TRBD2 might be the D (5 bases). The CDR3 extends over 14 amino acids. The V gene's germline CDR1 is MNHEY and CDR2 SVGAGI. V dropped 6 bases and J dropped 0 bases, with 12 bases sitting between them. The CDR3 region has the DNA TGTGCCAGCAGGCCGGGGTGGAGCTCCTACGAGCAGTACTTC. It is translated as CASRPGWSSYEQYF.

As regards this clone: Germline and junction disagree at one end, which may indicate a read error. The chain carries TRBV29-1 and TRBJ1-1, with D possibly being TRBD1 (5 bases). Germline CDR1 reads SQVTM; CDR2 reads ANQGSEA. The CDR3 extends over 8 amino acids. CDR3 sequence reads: CSHKQGVF. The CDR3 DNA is TGCAGCCATAAGCAGGGTGTGTTT.

The CDR3 DNA sequence: TGTGCCAGTAGTATAGGGCAGGGAAGTCTTCAGCCCCAGCATTTT. It encodes CASSIGQGSLQPQHF. The rearrangement joins TRBV19 to TRBJ1-5; D is perhaps TRBD1 (5 bases). The CDR3 runs 15 residues. Trimming pared 1 base from V and 6 bases from J, leaving 13 bases between. Germline lookup yields CDR1 LNHDA and CDR2 SQIVND (reference sequence).

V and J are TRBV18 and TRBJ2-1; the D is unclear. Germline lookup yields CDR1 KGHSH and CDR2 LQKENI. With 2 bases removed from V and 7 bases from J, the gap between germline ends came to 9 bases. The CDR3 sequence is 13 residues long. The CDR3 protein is CASSPASRNEQFF. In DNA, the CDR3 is TGTGCCAGCTCACCAGCAAGCCGAAATGAGCAGTTCTTC.

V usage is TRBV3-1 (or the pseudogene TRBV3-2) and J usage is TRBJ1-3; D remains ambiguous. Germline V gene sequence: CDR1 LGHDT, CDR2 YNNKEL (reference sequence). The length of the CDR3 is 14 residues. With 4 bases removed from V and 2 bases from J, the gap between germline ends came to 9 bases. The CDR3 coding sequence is TGTGCCAGCAGCCCGCCCGACACTGGAAACACCATATATTTT. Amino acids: CASSPPDTGNTIYF.

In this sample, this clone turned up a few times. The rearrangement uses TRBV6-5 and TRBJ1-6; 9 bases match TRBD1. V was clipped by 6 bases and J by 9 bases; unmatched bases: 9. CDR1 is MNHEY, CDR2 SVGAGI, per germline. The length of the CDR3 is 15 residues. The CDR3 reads CASRYRDRVGSPLHF. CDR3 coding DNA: TGTGCCAGCAGATACCGGGACAGGGTTGGTTCACCCCTCCACTTT.

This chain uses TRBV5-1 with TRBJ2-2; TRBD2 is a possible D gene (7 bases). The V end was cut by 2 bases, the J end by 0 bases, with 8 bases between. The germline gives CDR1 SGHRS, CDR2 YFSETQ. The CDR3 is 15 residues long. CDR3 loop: CASSLGGANTGELFF. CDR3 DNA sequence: TGCGCCAGCAGCTTAGGGGGGGCGAACACCGGGGAGCTGTTTTTT.

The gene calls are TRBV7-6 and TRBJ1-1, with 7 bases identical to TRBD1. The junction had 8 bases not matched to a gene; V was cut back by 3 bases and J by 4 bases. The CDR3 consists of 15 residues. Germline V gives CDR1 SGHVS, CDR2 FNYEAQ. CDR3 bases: TGTGCCAGCAGCTTCGGACAGGTAGGGACCACTGAAGCTTTCTTT. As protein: CASSFGQVGTTEAFF.

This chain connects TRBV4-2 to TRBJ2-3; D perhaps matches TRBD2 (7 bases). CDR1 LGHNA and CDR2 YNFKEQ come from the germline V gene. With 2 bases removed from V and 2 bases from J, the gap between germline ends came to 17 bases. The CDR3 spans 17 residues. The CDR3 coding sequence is TGTGCCAGCAGCCAATATGCGGCGGGGGCCCCCACAGATACGCAGTATTTT. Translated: CASSQYAAGAPTDTQYF.

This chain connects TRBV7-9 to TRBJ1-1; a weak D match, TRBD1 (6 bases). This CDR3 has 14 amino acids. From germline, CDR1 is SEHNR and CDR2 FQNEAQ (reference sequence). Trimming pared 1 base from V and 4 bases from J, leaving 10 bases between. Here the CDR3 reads CASSLGGGGTEAFF. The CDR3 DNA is TGTGCCAGCAGCTTAGGCGGGGGCGGCACTGAAGCTTTCTTT. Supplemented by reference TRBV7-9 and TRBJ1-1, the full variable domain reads DTGVSQNPRHKITKRGQNVTFRCDPISEHNRLYWYRQTLGQGPEFLTYFQNEAQLEKSRLLSDRFSAERPKGSFSTLEIQRTEQGDSAMYLCASSLGGGGTEAFFGQGTRLTVV.

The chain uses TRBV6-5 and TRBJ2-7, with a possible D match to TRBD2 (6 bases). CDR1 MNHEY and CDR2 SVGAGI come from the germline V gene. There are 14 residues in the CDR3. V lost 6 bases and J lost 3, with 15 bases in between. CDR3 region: CASRRGGGNYEQYF. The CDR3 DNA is TGTGCCAGCAGGCGCGGTGGGGGGAACTACGAGCAGTACTTC.

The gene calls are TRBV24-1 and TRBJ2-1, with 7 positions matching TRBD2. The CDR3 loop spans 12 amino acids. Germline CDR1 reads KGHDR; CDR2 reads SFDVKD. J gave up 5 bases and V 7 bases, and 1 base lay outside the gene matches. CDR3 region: CATSRGDNEQFF. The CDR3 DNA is TGTGCCACCAGCCGGGGGGACAATGAGCAGTTCTTC.

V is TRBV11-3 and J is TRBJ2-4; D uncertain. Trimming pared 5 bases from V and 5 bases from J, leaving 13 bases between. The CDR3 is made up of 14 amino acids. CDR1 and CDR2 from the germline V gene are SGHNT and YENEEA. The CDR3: CASSPTVAENIQYF. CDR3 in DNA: TGTGCCAGCAGCCCCACGGTGGCGGAAAACATTCAGTACTTC.

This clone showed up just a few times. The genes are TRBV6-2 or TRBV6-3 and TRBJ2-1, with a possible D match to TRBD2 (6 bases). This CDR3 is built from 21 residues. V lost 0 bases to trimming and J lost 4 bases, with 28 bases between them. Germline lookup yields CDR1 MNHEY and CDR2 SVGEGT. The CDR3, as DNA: TGTGCCAGCAGTTACTCGGGCGAGACTAGAGGGTTCGGTTGGAGTTACAATGAGCAGTTCTTC. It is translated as CASSYSGETRGFGWSYNEQFF.

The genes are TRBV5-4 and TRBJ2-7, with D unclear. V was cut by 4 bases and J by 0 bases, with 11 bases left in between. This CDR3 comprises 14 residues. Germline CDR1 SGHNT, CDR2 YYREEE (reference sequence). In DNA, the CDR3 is TGTGCCAGCAGCCCCATCCCGGGCTCCTACGAGCAGTACTTC. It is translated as CASSPIPGSYEQYF.